Following are 31 T cell receptor beta chains from one sample sequenced in a study of shared clonotypes between healthy human individuals. Profiled with immunoSEQ multiplex PCR; TCRdb holds only in-frame clones, not every one. The table records approximately 100,000 clones, approximately 61% of them present only once. Sequences were obtained from memory CD8+ T cells sorted from blood. Subset described: CD45RO+ cells pooled with CCR7-negative TemRA cells. These receptors were obtained from a man younger than 40 in good health.

CDR3 coding DNA: TGTGCCAGCAGCTTAGCAGGACAGGGACCCTACGAGCAGTACTTC. Translating gives CASSLAGQGPYEQYF. V gene TRBV7-9 combines with J gene TRBJ2-7; TRBD1 matches 8 bases. The V and J ends lost 0 bases and 2 bases, in that order; junction bases with no gene match: 3. Germline CDR1 and CDR2: SEHNR and FQNEAQ (reference sequence). CDR3 size: 15 residues.

The chain recombines TRBV11-2 with TRBJ2-3; D gene uncertain. The CDR3 has 16 residues. Germline CDR1 and CDR2: SGHAT and FQNNGV. Trimming removed 4 bases at V and 2 bases at J, with 16 bases between. CDR3 in DNA: TGTGCCAGCAGCTGGCCTCCCCTAAGCCTCACAGATACGCAGTATTTT. Translation gives CASSWPPLSLTDTQYF.

The rearrangement joins TRBV7-6 to TRBJ1-2; D gene uncertain. Germline-derived CDR1 and CDR2 are SGHVS and FNYEAQ. The CDR3 has 12 residues. V shed 5 bases and J shed 9 bases, with 13 bases lying between them. CDR3 DNA sequence: TGTGCCAGCAGCACATGGTCGGGGAGCTACACCTTC. Translation gives CASSTWSGSYTF.

The V and J genes are TRBV25-1 and TRBJ1-5, with TRBD1 matching 9 bases. Germline CDR1 MGHDK, CDR2 SYGVNS. The CDR3 extends over 17 amino acids. V trimming: 6 bases; J trimming: 4 bases; junction bases outside the gene matches: 13. This CDR3 is CASSAVAGTGQNQPQHF. The DNA for the CDR3 is TGTGCCAGCAGCGCCGTAGCGGGGACAGGGCAAAATCAGCCCCAGCATTTT. The full variable domain, in which reference TRBV25-1 and TRBJ1-5 provide the parts outside the CDR3, is EADIYQTPRYLVIGTGKKITLECSQTMGHDKMYWYQQDPGMELHLIHYSYGVNSTEKGDLSSESTVSRIRTEHFPLTLESARPSHTSQYLCASSAVAGTGQNQPQHFGDGTRLSIL.

V and J are TRBV19 and TRBJ2-1; a weak D match, TRBD2 (5 bases). Trimming stripped 4 bases from V and 4 bases from J, with 11 bases between. This CDR3 contains 14 residues. Germline V CDR1 and CDR2: LNHDA, SQIVND (reference sequence). This CDR3 reads CASSSLAGYNEQFF. The CDR3, as DNA: TGTGCCAGTAGTAGCCTAGCAGGTTACAATGAGCAGTTCTTC. Full variable domain (rest looked up from reference TRBV19 and TRBJ2-1): DGGITQSPKYLFRKEGQNVTLSCEQNLNHDAMYWYRQDPGQGLRLIYYSQIVNDFQKGDIAEGYSVSREKKESFPLTVTSAQKNPTAFYLCASSSLAGYNEQFFGPGTRLTVL.

V gene TRBV29-1 combines with J gene TRBJ2-1, with D unclear. Deletions cut 5 bases from V and 0 bases from J, with 8 bases between. Per the germline V gene, CDR1 is SQVTM and CDR2 is ANQGSEA. The CDR3 contains 13 residues. CDR3 protein: CSVLWSSYNEQFF. DNA of the CDR3: TGCAGCGTTCTGTGGAGCTCCTACAATGAGCAGTTCTTC.

This clone was detected only a few times. The V and J genes are TRBV25-1 and TRBJ2-2, with no clear D. From germline, CDR1 is MGHDK and CDR2 SYGVNS. This CDR3 comprises 13 residues. V gave up 2 bases and J gave up 6 bases, with 7 bases separating them. This CDR3 reads CASSERGSGELFF. The CDR3 DNA follows: TGTGCCAGCAGTGAACGAGGCTCCGGGGAGCTGTTTTTT. The variable domain in full, with the rest retrieved from reference TRBV25-1 and TRBJ2-2, is EADIYQTPRYLVIGTGKKITLECSQTMGHDKMYWYQQDPGMELHLIHYSYGVNSTEKGDLSSESTVSRIRTEHFPLTLESARPSHTSQYLCASSERGSGELFFGEGSRLTVL.

The sample holds a few counts of this clone. The chain uses TRBV6-1 and TRBJ2-2, with 10 nucleotides matching TRBD1. This CDR3 is 16 amino acids long. Germline V lookup: CDR1 MNHNS, CDR2 SASEGT. Trimming at V came to 0 bases and at J to 6 bases, leaving 4 bases not matched to a gene. This chain's CDR3 is CASSEARGQGSGELFF. For the CDR3, the DNA is TGTGCCAGCAGTGAAGCGCGGGGACAGGGGTCCGGGGAGCTGTTTTTT.

For the CDR3, the DNA is TGTGCCAGCAGCTTAGACCGGACAGGGTTCAATCAGCCCCAGCATTTT. It translates to CASSLDRTGFNQPQHF. V is TRBV7-2 and J is TRBJ1-5; the match to TRBD1 covers 8 bases. CDR1 and CDR2 from the germline V gene are SGHTA and FQGNSA. Trimming took 1 base from V and 3 from J; bases not matched to a gene: 5. The CDR3 is made up of 16 amino acids.

This sequence joins TRBV11-2 and TRBJ2-1; D not certain. This CDR3 has 12 residues. The ends were cut back, 5 bases at V and 6 bases at J, with 8 bases in the middle. Germline V lookup: CDR1 SGHAT, CDR2 FQNNGV. The CDR3 here is CASSTYTNEQFF. The CDR3 nucleotides read TGTGCCAGCAGCACATACACCAATGAGCAGTTCTTC.

The rearrangement uses TRBV6-4 and TRBJ2-3, with 13 positions matching TRBD2. The V gene's germline CDR1 is MRHNA and CDR2 SNTAGT. This CDR3 has 15 residues. V gave up 5 bases and J gave up 4 bases; unmatched junction bases: 3. CDR3 in DNA: TGTGCCAGCAGTAGACTAGCGGGAGGCGCAGATACGCAGTATTTT. Its translation is CASSRLAGGADTQYF.

As concerns this clone: No DNA is shown, since the ends of the CDR3 on it are uncertain; the CDR3 is the one TCRdb lists. The chain combines TRBV5-8 with TRBJ1-5; TRBD1 is taken as the D call from the table, unchecked against the DNA. Germline-derived CDR1 and CDR2 are SGHTS and YDEGEE. Ends included, the CDR3 has 13 residues. The chain's CDR3 is CASSLVGISPSIF.

The chain recombines TRBV15 with TRBJ2-6; TRBD2 is a possible D gene (5 bases). The CDR3 length is 16 residues. Between the trimmed V and J ends, which lost 0 bases and 0 bases, there was a span of 6 bases. Germline V lookup: CDR1 LNHNV, CDR2 YYDKDF (reference sequence). The CDR3 reads CATSRDLASGANVLTF. CDR3 DNA sequence: TGTGCCACCAGCAGAGATCTAGCCTCTGGGGCCAACGTCCTGACTTTC.

V gene TRBV15 combines with J gene TRBJ2-7; 10 bases match TRBD2. Per the germline V gene, CDR1 is LNHNV and CDR2 is YYDKDF (reference sequence). The CDR3 is 15 amino acids. The J segment lost 7 bases and the V segment lost 3 bases, leaving 9 bases of the junction unmatched. As DNA, the CDR3 is TGTGCCACCAGCAGGGGAACTAGCGGGGCTAGGGAGCAGTACTTC. Its translation: CATSRGTSGAREQYF.

This chain links TRBV28 with TRBJ2-7; 8 positions match TRBD1. This CDR3 has 15 amino acids. Germline lookup yields CDR1 MDHEN and CDR2 SYDVKM. V lost 4 bases, J lost 5 bases, and 10 bases stayed unmatched. CDR3 sequence reads: CASSYPLDRENEQYF. The CDR3 DNA sequence: TGTGCCAGCAGTTACCCTTTGGACAGGGAGAACGAGCAGTACTTC.

A few counts support this clone. This chain connects TRBV21-1 to TRBJ2-2; the table's D call TRBD2 went unverified against the DNA. TRBV21-1 is deemed a pseudogene. This CDR3 has 18 residues. DNA of the CDR3: TGTGCCAGCAGCAAAGCAGGGACTAGCGGGAGGGCCACCGGGGAGCTGTTTTTT. Encoded protein: CASSKAGTSGRATGELFF.

The chain links TRBV29-1 to TRBJ2-3, with 7 bases lining up with TRBD2. Germline assignment: CDR1 SQVTM and CDR2 ANQGSEA. V dropped 3 bases and J dropped 4; count of bases not matched to a gene: 7. The CDR3 covers 14 residues. CDR3 nucleotides: TGCAGCGTTGAGGCGGGAGATTACGCAGATACGCAGTATTTT. Amino acid sequence: CSVEAGDYADTQYF.

The rearrangement joins TRBV29-1 to TRBJ2-1; the match to TRBD2 covers 12 bases. The CDR3 spans 16 residues. From germline, CDR1 is SQVTM and CDR2 ANQGSEA. V shed 5 bases, J shed 7 bases, and the junction held 12 bases outside the gene matches. DNA of the CDR3: TGCAGCGTTCGGACAGATCTAGCGGGAGGGCCTAATGAGCAGTTCTTC. Translating gives CSVRTDLAGGPNEQFF.

This clone came up many times. The chain recombines TRBV4-3 with TRBJ2-2; possible D gene TRBD2, 5 bases. Germline values: CDR1 LGHNA, CDR2 YSLEER. The CDR3 is made up of 14 amino acids. The V end lost 0 bases, the J end lost 4 bases, and 6 bases lay between the germline ends. The CDR3: CASSQDRGTGELFF. CDR3 in DNA: TGCGCCAGCAGCCAAGATCGGGGCACCGGGGAGCTGTTTTTT.

This rearrangement joins TRBV5-1 to TRBJ1-1, with D possibly matching TRBD1 (5 bases). The germline V gene has CDR1 SGHRS and CDR2 YFSETQ. The CDR3 length is 15 residues. V was trimmed by 4 bases and J by 10 bases, leaving 23 bases between them. This chain's CDR3 is CASSLNPREELRAFF. The DNA for the CDR3 is TGCGCCAGCAGCCTGAACCCCAGGGAGGAACTAAGAGCTTTCTTT.

This clone was seen repeatedly, ten times or more. This chain links TRBV9 with TRBJ2-1; D ambiguous. In germline, CDR1 is SGDLS, CDR2 YYNGEE. The CDR3 consists of 18 residues. The ends were cut back, 0 bases at V and 2 bases at J, with 18 bases in the middle. The CDR3 region has the DNA TGTGCCAGCAGCGTAGCGGGTTGGGCGGAGCCCCCCTACAATGAGCAGTTCTTC. Translation: CASSVAGWAEPPYNEQFF. Filled out from reference TRBV9 and TRBJ2-1, the complete variable domain reads DSGVTQTPKHLITATGQRVTLRCSPRSGDLSVYWYQQSLDQGLQFLIQYYNGEERAKGNILERFSAQQFPDLHSELNLSSLELGDSALYFCASSVAGWAEPPYNEQFFGPGTRLTVL.

The chain has TRBV9 and TRBJ2-2; D is uncertain. The V and J ends lost 3 bases and 4 bases respectively, with 7 bases between them. The CDR3 loop spans 13 amino acids. Looked up from germline, CDR1 is SGDLS and CDR2 is YYNGEE. CDR3 protein: CASSGASTGELFF. In nucleotides, the CDR3 is TGTGCCAGCAGCGGAGCTTCCACCGGGGAGCTGTTTTTT.

V gene TRBV9 combines with J gene TRBJ2-7; TRBD1 matches 9 bases. The CDR3 has 15 residues. V was pared by 3 bases and J by 3 bases, with 7 bases of the junction left unmatched. CDR1 and CDR2 (germline): SGDLS, YYNGEE. DNA of the CDR3: TGTGCCAGCAGCGCGTTGACAGGGGGTGACTACGAGCAGTACTTC. Its translation is CASSALTGGDYEQYF.

This chain links TRBV5-4 with TRBJ1-2; D unclear. Trimming left V 5 bases short and J 3 bases short, with 14 bases between. The length of the CDR3 is 14 residues. CDR1 is SGHNT, CDR2 YYREEE, per germline (reference sequence). The CDR3 sequence is CASSWGGIDYGYTF. The DNA of the CDR3 is TGTGCCAGCAGTTGGGGAGGGATCGACTATGGCTACACCTTC.

V usage is TRBV5-6 and J usage is TRBJ2-1; 8 nucleotides line up with TRBD1. Trimming removed 0 bases from V and 7 bases from J; junction bases left unmatched: 0. Germline assignment: CDR1 SGHDT and CDR2 YYEEEE. The CDR3 length is 13 residues. The CDR3 spells CASSLDRGNEQFF. CDR3 DNA sequence: TGTGCCAGCAGCTTGGACAGGGGGAATGAGCAGTTCTTC.

This clone appeared a single time. The J gene is TRBJ2-7, the V gene TRBV12-5, with 7 bases aligning to TRBD2. The CDR3 contains 18 residues. Germline loops: CDR1 LGHNT, CDR2 FRNRAP. The J segment lost 1 base and the V segment lost 4 bases, leaving 16 bases of the junction unmatched. The CDR3 DNA reads TGTGCTAGTGGTTGGACCCCAACCCAGACTAGCTTTTCCTACGAGCAGTACTTC. Translation gives CASGWTPTQTSFSYEQYF.

V and J are TRBV2 and TRBJ2-1; D is perhaps TRBD2 (6 bases). This CDR3 comprises 13 residues. V dropped 5 bases and J dropped 7 bases, with 12 bases sitting between them. The germline CDR1 and CDR2 sequences are SNHLY and FYNNEI. The CDR3 spells CASSTGLGNEQFF. DNA of the CDR3: TGTGCCAGCAGTACGGGACTGGGGAATGAGCAGTTCTTC.

This chain joins TRBV28 and TRBJ1-1; 10 bases match TRBD1. This CDR3 spans 16 amino acids. In germline, CDR1 is MDHEN, CDR2 SYDVKM. Unmatched junction bases numbered 10, after V lost 5 bases and J lost 4 bases. The CDR3 loop is CASSPRDRGRSTEAFF. In DNA form, the CDR3 reads TGTGCCAGCAGTCCCCGGGACAGGGGCCGAAGCACTGAAGCTTTCTTT.

The chain has TRBV7-2 and TRBJ1-1; D is perhaps TRBD1 (5 bases). Germline CDR1 reads SGHTA; CDR2 reads FQGNSA. Trimming cost V 0 bases and J 5 bases, with 10 bases left between them. This CDR3 has 14 residues. CDR3 sequence reads: CASSLARGGTEAFF. The CDR3 DNA is TGTGCCAGCAGCTTAGCTAGGGGTGGGACTGAAGCTTTCTTT.

CDR3 loop: CASSSSGGTGANVLTF. CDR3 DNA: TGTGCCAGCAGCTCTTCCGGGGGGACTGGGGCCAACGTCCTGACTTTC. This chain links TRBV7-2 with TRBJ2-6, with 7 bases aligning to TRBD2. V trimming: 4 bases; J trimming: 2 bases; junction bases outside the gene matches: 5. This CDR3 region has 16 residues. Per germline, CDR1 SGHTA and CDR2 FQGNSA.

This clone has only one observation. The chain carries TRBV28 and TRBJ1-2, with TRBD1 as a possible D gene (5 bases). There are 16 residues in the CDR3. Germline V lookup: CDR1 MDHEN, CDR2 SYDVKM. The V gene lost 7 bases and the J gene lost 6 bases, with 24 bases spanning the gap. The CDR3 here is CASTPPLGQGMDGYTF. The CDR3 nucleotides are TGTGCCAGCACCCCGCCATTAGGTCAGGGCATGGATGGCTACACCTTC.